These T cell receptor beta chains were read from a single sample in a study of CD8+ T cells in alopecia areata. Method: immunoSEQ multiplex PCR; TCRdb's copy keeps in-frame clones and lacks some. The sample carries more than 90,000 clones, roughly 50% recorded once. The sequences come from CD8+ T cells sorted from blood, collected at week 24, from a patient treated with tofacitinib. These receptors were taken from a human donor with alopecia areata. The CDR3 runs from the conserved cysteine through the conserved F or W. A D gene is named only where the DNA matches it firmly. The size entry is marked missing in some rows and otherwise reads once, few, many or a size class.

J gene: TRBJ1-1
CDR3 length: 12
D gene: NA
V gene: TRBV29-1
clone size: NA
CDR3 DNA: TGCAGCGTGGAGGTCATGAACACTGAAGCTTTCTTT
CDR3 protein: CSVEVMNTEAFF

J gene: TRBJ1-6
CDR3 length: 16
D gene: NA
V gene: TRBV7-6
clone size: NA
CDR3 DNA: TGTGCCAGCAGCTTAGGGGGGAGCTCCTATAATTCACCCCTCCACTTT
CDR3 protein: CASSLGGSSYNSPLHF

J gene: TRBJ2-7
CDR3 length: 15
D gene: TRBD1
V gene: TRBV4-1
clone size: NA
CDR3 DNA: TGCGCCAGCAGCCCGGGACAGGGGGCTTCCTACGAGCAGTACTTC
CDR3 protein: CASSPGQGASYEQYF

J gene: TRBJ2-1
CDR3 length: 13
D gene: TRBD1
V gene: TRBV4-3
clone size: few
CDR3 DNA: TGCGCCAGCAGCCATTACAGGGGAAATGAGCAGTTCTTC
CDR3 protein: CASSHYRGNEQFF

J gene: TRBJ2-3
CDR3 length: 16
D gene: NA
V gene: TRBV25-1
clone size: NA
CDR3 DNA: TGTGCCAGCAGTGAAGGTGTAGGGGGAAGGGTAGATACGCAGTATTTT
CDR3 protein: CASSEGVGGRVDTQYF

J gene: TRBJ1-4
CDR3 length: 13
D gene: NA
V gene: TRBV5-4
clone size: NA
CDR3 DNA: TGTGCCAGCAGCTTGGGAGTGCCGGAAAAACTGTTTTTT
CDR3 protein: CASSLGVPEKLFF

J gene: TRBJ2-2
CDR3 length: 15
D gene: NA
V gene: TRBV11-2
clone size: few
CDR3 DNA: TGTGCCAGCAGCTTAACGGGGAAAAACACCGGGGAGCTGTTTTTT
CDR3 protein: CASSLTGKNTGELFF

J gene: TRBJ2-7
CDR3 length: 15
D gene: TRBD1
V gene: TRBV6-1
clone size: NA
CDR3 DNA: TGTGCCAGCAGTGAAGGTAGGGGACAGCTCTACGAGCAGTACTTC
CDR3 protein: CASSEGRGQLYEQYF

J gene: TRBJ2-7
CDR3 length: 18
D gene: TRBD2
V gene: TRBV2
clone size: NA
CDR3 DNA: TGTGCCAGCAGTGAATTGGGACTAGCGGGGGAGAGCTCCTACGAGCAGTACTTC
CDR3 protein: CASSELGLAGESSYEQYF

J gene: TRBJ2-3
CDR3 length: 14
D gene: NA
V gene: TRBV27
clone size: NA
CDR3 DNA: TGTGCCAGCAGTTTGGGAAGGTCTGCAGATACGCAGTATTTT
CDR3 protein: CASSLGRSADTQYF

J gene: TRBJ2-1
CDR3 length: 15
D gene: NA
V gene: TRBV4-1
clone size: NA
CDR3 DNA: TGCGCCAGCAGCCAAGATAGTGGGGACCACAATGAGCAGTTCTTC
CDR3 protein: CASSQDSGDHNEQFF

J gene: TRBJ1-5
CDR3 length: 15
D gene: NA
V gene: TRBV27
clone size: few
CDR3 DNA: TGTGCCAGCAGTTTTGGTCAGGGAATCTCTCAGCCCCAGCATTTT
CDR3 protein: CASSFGQGISQPQHF

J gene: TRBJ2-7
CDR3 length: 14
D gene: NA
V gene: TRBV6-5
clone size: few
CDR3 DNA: TGTGCCAGCAGTGGACAGACAAACTCCTACGAGCAGTACTTC
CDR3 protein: CASSGQTNSYEQYF

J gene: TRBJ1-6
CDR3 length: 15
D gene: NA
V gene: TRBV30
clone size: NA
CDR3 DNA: TGTGCCTGGAGTACCCCGGATGGCTATAATTCACCCCTCCACTTT
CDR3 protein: CAWSTPDGYNSPLHF

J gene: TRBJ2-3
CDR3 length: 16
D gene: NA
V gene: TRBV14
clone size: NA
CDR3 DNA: TGTGCCAGCAGCCAAGATGGAGAGGGGGTGGCAGATACGCAGTATTTT
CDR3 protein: CASSQDGEGVADTQYF

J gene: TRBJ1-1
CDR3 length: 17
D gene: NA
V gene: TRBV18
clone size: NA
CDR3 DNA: TGTGCCAGCTCACCTAACCAAGGGAGGCCGATGAACACTGAAGCTTTCTTT
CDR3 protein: CASSPNQGRPMNTEAFF

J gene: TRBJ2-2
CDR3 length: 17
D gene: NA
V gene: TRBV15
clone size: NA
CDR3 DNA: TGTGCCACCAGCAGAGATCGGTCCAGGTTCGGCACCGGGGAGCTGTTTTTT
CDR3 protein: CATSRDRSRFGTGELFF